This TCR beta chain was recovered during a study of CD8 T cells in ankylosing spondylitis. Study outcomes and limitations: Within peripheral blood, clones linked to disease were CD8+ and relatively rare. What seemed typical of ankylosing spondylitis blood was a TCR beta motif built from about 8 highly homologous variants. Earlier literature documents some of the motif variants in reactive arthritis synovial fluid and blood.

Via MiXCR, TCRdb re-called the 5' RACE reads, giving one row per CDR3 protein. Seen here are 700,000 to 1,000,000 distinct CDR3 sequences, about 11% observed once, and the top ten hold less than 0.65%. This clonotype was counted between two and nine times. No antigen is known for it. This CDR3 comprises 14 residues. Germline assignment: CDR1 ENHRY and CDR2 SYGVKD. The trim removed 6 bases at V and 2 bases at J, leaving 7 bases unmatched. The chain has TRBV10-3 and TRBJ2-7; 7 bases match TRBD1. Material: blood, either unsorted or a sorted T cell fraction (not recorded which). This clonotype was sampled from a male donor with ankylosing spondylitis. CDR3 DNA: TGTGCCATCAGCCTCCGGGACAGCCCCTACGAGCAGTACTTC. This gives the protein CAISLRDSPYEQYF.